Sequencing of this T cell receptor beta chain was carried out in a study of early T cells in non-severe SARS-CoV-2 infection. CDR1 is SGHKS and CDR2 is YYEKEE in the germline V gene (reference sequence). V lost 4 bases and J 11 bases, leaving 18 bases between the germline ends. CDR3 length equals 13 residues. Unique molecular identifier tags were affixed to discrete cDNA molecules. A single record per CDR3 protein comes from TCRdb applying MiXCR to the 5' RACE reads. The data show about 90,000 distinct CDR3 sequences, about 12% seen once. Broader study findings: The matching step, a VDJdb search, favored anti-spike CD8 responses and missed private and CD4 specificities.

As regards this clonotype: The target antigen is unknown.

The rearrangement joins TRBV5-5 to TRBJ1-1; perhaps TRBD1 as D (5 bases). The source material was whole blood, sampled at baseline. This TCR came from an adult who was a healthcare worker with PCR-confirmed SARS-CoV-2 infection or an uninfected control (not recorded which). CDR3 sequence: CASSLGRGYPAFF. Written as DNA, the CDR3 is TGTGCCAGCAGCCTAGGACGGGGGTACCCGGCTTTCTTT.